These 20 T cell receptor beta chains originate from one sample sequenced in a study of cytomegalovirus exposure and HLA in healthy donors. PCR primers comprised 60 Vbeta and 13 Jbeta primers. The assay was immunoSEQ multiplex PCR, and TCRdb's table has in-frame clones only and misses some. The repertoire consists of fewer than 85,000 clones, with around 68% occurring once and the leading ten covering over 7.5%. Material: PBMCs. These receptor sequences come from a man aged 35 to 55 in good health and CMV-seropositive.

This chain connects TRBV5-6 to TRBJ1-1; D unresolved. Germline CDR1 is SGHDT and CDR2 is YYEEEE. This CDR3 contains 11 residues. V shed 2 bases and J shed 4 bases, with 3 bases lying between them. The CDR3 nucleotides are TGTGCCAGCAGCTTTCGCACTGAAGCTTTCTTT. Translated, it gives CASSFRTEAFF.

The chain joins TRBV11-2 to TRBJ2-5; D is possibly TRBD2 (6 bases). The CDR3 runs to 16 residues. Germline V gene data show CDR1 as SGHAT and CDR2 as FQNNGV. Trimming took 3 bases from V and 2 from J, leaving 16 bases between them. The CDR3 loop reads CASSLALRGLQETQYF. CDR3 DNA sequence: TGTGCCAGCAGCTTGGCTCTGCGGGGTCTTCAAGAGACCCAGTACTTC.

Only one count was recorded for this clone. The chain joins TRBV10-1 to TRBJ1-5; the D gene is possibly TRBD1 (5 bases). V lost 4 bases to trimming and J lost 4 bases, with 14 bases between them. Germline loops: CDR1 WNHNN, CDR2 SYGVQD (reference sequence). The CDR3 is 15 residues long. As DNA, the CDR3 is TGCGCCAGCAGTGCCGGGCAGGGCTCGAATCAGCCCCAGCATTTT. This translates into CASSAGQGSNQPQHF.

The rearrangement joins TRBV5-5 to TRBJ1-1; possible D gene TRBD1, 5 bases. The germline V gene has CDR1 SGHKS and CDR2 YYEKEE (reference sequence). Trimming took off 1 base at V and 3 bases at J, with 10 bases between the two ends. The CDR3 spans 14 residues. This CDR3 reads CASSLSARDTEAFF. For the CDR3, the DNA is TGTGCCAGCAGCTTGAGCGCCAGGGACACTGAAGCTTTCTTT.

This chain uses TRBV9 with TRBJ2-3; TRBD2 matches at 8 bases. CDR1 SGDLS and CDR2 YYNGEE come from the germline V gene. V lost 0 bases and J lost 2; bases outside the gene matches: 8. The CDR3 totals 17 residues. For the CDR3, the DNA is TGTGCCAGCAGCGTAGCGGGGGGGCTCCCCTCCACAGATACGCAGTATTTT. As protein: CASSVAGGLPSTDTQYF.

This chain uses TRBV2 with TRBJ2-7; D perhaps matches TRBD2 (7 bases). The CDR3 sequence is 14 residues long. CDR1 and CDR2 from the germline V gene are SNHLY and FYNNEI. V was cut by 7 bases and J by 0 bases, with 13 bases left in between. CDR3 bases: TGTGCCAGCAAGGCGGGGGCCCTCTCCTACGAGCAGTACTTC. The encoded protein is CASKAGALSYEQYF.

J is TRBJ2-7 and V is TRBV29-1; weak D call: TRBD2 (5 bases). The CDR3 is 13 residues long. Germline values: CDR1 SQVTM, CDR2 ANQGSEA. V was pared by 4 bases and J by 2 bases, with 12 bases between. CDR3 DNA sequence: TGCAGCGTTGGGCCCTTCGGGACCTACGAGCAGTACTTC. Residues: CSVGPFGTYEQYF.

A few counts support this clone. The CDR3 region is CASSPDRAGGYTF. The CDR3 nucleotides read TGTGCCAGTAGCCCGGACAGGGCGGGGGGCTACACCTTC. The V and J genes are TRBV19 and TRBJ1-2; 8 bases are shared with TRBD1. This CDR3 is built from 13 residues. J gave up 8 bases and V 6 bases, and 8 bases lay outside the gene matches. Germline lookup yields CDR1 LNHDA and CDR2 SQIVND (reference sequence).

This clone was seen a few times. The V and J genes are TRBV25-1 and TRBJ2-7; 8 nucleotides align to TRBD2. Trimming cost V 8 bases and J 3 bases; bases outside gene matches: 3. The germline CDR1 and CDR2 sequences are MGHDK and SYGVNS. This CDR3 has 12 amino acids. CDR3 region: CASSGTSYEQYF. The CDR3 nucleotides read TGTGCCAGCTCCGGGACTAGCTACGAGCAGTACTTC.

V is TRBV19 and J is TRBJ2-3; possible D gene TRBD2, 6 bases. Germline CDR1 reads LNHDA; CDR2 reads SQIVND (reference sequence). The CDR3 spans 15 residues. The ends were cut back, 4 bases at V and 0 bases at J, with 11 bases in the middle. The CDR3 DNA is TGTGCCAGTAGTACACTAGCTACTAGCACAGATACGCAGTATTTT. The encoded protein is CASSTLATSTDTQYF.

The chain joins TRBV7-9 to TRBJ2-2; 9 positions match TRBD1. CDR3 length: 16 residues. Germline V gene lookup returns CDR1 SEHNR and CDR2 FQNEAQ (reference sequence). V lost 7 bases and J lost 5; bases outside the gene matches: 11. This chain's CDR3 is CASTVVTGGGTGELFF. In DNA form, the CDR3 reads TGTGCCAGCACCGTAGTAACAGGGGGCGGGACCGGGGAGCTGTTTTTT.

The CDR3 spells CASSRFPGEQYF. The CDR3 bases are TGTGCCAGCAGTCGTTTTCCGGGCGAGCAGTACTTC. The V and J genes are TRBV28 and TRBJ2-7; D is uncertain. Germline lookup yields CDR1 MDHEN and CDR2 SYDVKM. With 5 bases removed from V and 6 bases from J, the gap between germline ends came to 11 bases. The CDR3 covers 12 residues.

The chain uses TRBV10-2 and TRBJ2-1, with 10 nucleotides matching TRBD2. V was clipped by 7 bases and J by 4 bases; unmatched bases: 7. This CDR3 contains 15 residues. The germline CDR1 and CDR2 sequences are WSHSY and SAAADI. The DNA of the CDR3 is TGCGCCAGCAAACCAACTAGCGGGACTTACAATGAGCAGTTCTTC. This codes for CASKPTSGTYNEQFF.

The rearrangement joins TRBV5-6 to TRBJ1-2; D not resolved. The CDR3 covers 15 residues. V lost 2 bases, J lost 3 bases, and 14 bases lay in between. Germline CDR1 SGHDT, CDR2 YYEEEE. CDR3 region: CASSFEAQSHYGYTF. The CDR3 bases are TGTGCCAGCAGCTTCGAAGCACAGTCCCACTATGGCTACACCTTC. The full variable domain, rest sourced from reference TRBV5-6 and TRBJ1-2, is DAGVTQSPTHLIKTRGQQVTLRCSPKSGHDTVSWYQQALGQGPQFIFQYYEEEERQRGNFPDRFSGHQFPNYSSELNVNALLLGDSALYLCASSFEAQSHYGYTFGSGTRLTVV.

The CDR3, as DNA: TGTGCCAGCAGGGCTAGCGGGGGGTCGTCCTACGAGCAGTACTTC. Protein product: CASRASGGSSYEQYF. The V gene is TRBV6-5, the J gene TRBJ2-7; 11 positions agree with TRBD2. CDR3 length: 15 residues. The V segment lost 6 bases and the J segment 1 base; nucleotides outside the gene matches: 5. From germline, CDR1 is MNHEY and CDR2 SVGAGI.

The chain has TRBV10-2 and TRBJ2-7, with TRBD2 matching over 9 bases. CDR3 length: 14 residues. V trimming: 11 bases; J trimming: 2 bases; junction bases outside the gene matches: 10. CDR1 is WSHSY and CDR2 is SAAADI in the germline V gene. Here the CDR3 reads CASRASGTTYEQYF. The CDR3 DNA reads TGCGCCTCTCGGGCTAGCGGGACTACCTACGAGCAGTACTTC.

The chain couples TRBV7-2 to TRBJ2-5; 10 bases fit TRBD2. Germline CDR1 reads SGHTA; CDR2 reads FQGNSA. The CDR3 has 17 amino acids. The J segment lost 6 bases and the V segment lost 5 bases, leaving 15 bases of the junction unmatched. CDR3 nucleotide sequence: TGTGCCAGCAGCAGGGGGGCTAGCGGGGGCCTGGGGAAGACCCAGTACTTC. It specifies CASSRGASGGLGKTQYF.

The rearrangement uses TRBV4-2 and TRBJ1-5; tentatively, D is TRBD1 (5 bases). This CDR3 has 16 amino acids. V shed 1 base and J shed 0 bases, with 10 bases lying between them. Per the germline V gene, CDR1 is LGHNA and CDR2 is YNFKEQ. CDR3 sequence: CASSQAVGGSNQPQHF. The CDR3 nucleotides are TGTGCCAGCAGCCAAGCTGTGGGGGGTAGCAATCAGCCCCAGCATTTT.

The chain combines TRBV5-1 with TRBJ2-7, with D possibly matching TRBD1 (6 bases). Germline V gives CDR1 SGHRS, CDR2 YFSETQ. Trimming took off 4 bases at V and 4 bases at J, with 9 bases between the two ends. CDR3 length equals 12 residues. The DNA for the CDR3 is TGCGCCAGCAGCGGAGGACAGTACGAGCAGTACTTC. Protein sequence: CASSGGQYEQYF.

This chain connects TRBV4-2 to TRBJ1-1; TRBD1 is a possible D gene (6 bases). Per the germline V gene, CDR1 is LGHNA and CDR2 is YNFKEQ. The CDR3 sequence is 16 residues long. Trimming left V 1 base short and J 0 bases short, with 12 bases between. In nucleotides, the CDR3 is TGTGCCAGCAGCCAAGCGGACAGCGCAATGAACACTGAAGCTTTCTTT. Protein: CASSQADSAMNTEAFF.